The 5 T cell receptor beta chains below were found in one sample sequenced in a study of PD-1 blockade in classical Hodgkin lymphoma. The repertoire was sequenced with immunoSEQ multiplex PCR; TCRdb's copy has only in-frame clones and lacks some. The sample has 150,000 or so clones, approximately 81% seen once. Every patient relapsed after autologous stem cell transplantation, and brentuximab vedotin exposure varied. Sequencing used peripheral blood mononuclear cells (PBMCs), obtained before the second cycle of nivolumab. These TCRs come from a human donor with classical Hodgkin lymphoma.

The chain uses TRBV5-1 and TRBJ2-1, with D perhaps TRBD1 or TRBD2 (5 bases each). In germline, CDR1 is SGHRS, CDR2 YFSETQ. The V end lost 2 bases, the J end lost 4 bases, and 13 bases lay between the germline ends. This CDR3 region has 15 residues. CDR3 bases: TGCGCCAGCAGCTTACCGGGACGGCCTTACAATGAGCAGTTCTTC. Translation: CASSLPGRPYNEQFF.

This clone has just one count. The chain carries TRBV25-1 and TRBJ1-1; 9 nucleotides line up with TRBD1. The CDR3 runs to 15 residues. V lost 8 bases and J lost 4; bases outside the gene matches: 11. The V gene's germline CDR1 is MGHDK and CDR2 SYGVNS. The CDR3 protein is CASPRGGQGFTEAFF. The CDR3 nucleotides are TGTGCCAGCCCGAGGGGTGGACAGGGGTTCACTGAAGCTTTCTTT.

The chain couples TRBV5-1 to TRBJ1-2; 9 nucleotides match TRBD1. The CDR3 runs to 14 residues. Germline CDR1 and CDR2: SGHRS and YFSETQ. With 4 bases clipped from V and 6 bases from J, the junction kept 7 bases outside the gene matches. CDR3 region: CASSEGDRANGYTF. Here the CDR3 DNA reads TGCGCCAGCAGCGAGGGGGACAGGGCAAATGGCTACACCTTC.

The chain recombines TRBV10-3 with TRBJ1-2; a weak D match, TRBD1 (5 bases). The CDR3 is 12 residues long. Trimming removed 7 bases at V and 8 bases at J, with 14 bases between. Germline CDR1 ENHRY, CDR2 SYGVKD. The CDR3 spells CAITQQGGGYTF. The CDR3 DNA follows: TGTGCCATCACCCAGCAGGGAGGGGGCTACACCTTC.

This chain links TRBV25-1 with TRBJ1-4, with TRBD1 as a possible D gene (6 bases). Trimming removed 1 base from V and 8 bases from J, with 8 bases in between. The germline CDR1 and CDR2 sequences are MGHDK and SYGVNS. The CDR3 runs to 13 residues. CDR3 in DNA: TGTGCCAGCAGTGAATGGGGGCGGGAAAAACTGTTTTTT. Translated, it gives CASSEWGREKLFF.